The 9 T cell receptor beta chains presented below share a single source sample, sequenced in a study of beta chain features in type 1 diabetes. The entirety of the isolated RNA underwent reverse transcription, so expressed TCRB transcripts were sequenced. Data came from immunoSEQ multiplex PCR; TCRdb stores just in-frame clones and leaves some out. The repertoire has 350,000 to 450,000 clones, more than 13% of them found once; the top ten carry approximately 0.019%. Sequenced material: naive CD4+ T cells from blood. The receptors come from a woman between 18 and 29 years old in good health.

This chain connects TRBV4-1 to TRBJ2-7, with a weak D call TRBD2 (6 bases). Germline V gene data show CDR1 as MGHRA and CDR2 as YSYEKL. V dropped 1 base and J dropped 3 bases, with 13 bases sitting between them. This CDR3 region has 15 residues. The CDR3 bases are TGCGCCAGCAGCCAAGCCGGTTTAGCGGTCTACGAGCAGTACTTC. Translating it yields CASSQAGLAVYEQYF.

The J gene is TRBJ1-5, the V gene TRBV27; possible D gene TRBD1, 6 bases. This CDR3 contains 16 residues. Trimming stripped 5 bases from V and 4 bases from J, with 18 bases between. Germline CDR1 reads MNHEY; CDR2 reads SMNVEV (reference sequence). In DNA, the CDR3 is TGTGCCAGCAGTGGGCAGGGGTCATGGGGGAATCAGCCCCAGCATTTT. Translated: CASSGQGSWGNQPQHF.

The table lists this clone with a few counts. The V call is TRBV28, the J call TRBJ2-7, with TRBD1 matching over 8 bases. The germline CDR1 and CDR2 sequences are MDHEN and SYDVKM. The CDR3 is 15 residues long. J gave up 6 bases and V 7 bases, and 14 bases lay outside the gene matches. The CDR3 DNA reads TGTGCCAGCACCATTCCGGGACAGGTAAAATTCGAGCAGTACTTC. Translated, it gives CASTIPGQVKFEQYF.

This clone was counted a few times. V is TRBV25-1 and J is TRBJ2-1; 14 bases agree with TRBD2. The germline gives CDR1 MGHDK, CDR2 SYGVNS. The CDR3 covers 17 residues. Trimming took 8 bases from V and 7 from J; bases not matched to a gene: 13. The CDR3 spells CASRPIQGTSGRNEQFF. The CDR3 DNA is TGTGCCAGCCGTCCCATCCAGGGGACTAGCGGGAGAAATGAGCAGTTCTTC.

The chain links TRBV30 to TRBJ2-1; TRBD2 agrees at 14 bases. This CDR3 contains 17 residues. J lost 0 bases, V lost 1 base, and 2 bases had no gene match. Germline V gives CDR1 GTSNPN, CDR2 SVGIG (reference sequence). The CDR3 loop is CAWSAGTSGSSYNEQFF. CDR3 sequence (DNA): TGTGCCTGGAGTGCAGGGACTAGCGGGAGCTCCTACAATGAGCAGTTCTTC.

This clone has a handful of counts. The chain employs TRBV7-2 and TRBJ2-7; 9 bases match TRBD1. The CDR3 extends over 14 amino acids. Trimming removed 4 bases from V and 4 bases from J; junction bases left unmatched: 5. Germline CDR1 is SGHTA and CDR2 is FQGNSA. The CDR3 nucleotides are TGTGCCAGCAGCTCACAGGGGGCCCTATACGAGCAGTACTTC. This translates into CASSSQGALYEQYF.

Written as DNA, the CDR3 is TGTGCCAGCAGCGTTGCCGGGACAGGGGGCATCAATGAGCAGTTCTTC. As protein: CASSVAGTGGINEQFF. The J gene is TRBJ2-1, the V gene TRBV9; the match to TRBD1 covers 12 bases. V lost 2 bases and J lost 6; bases outside the gene matches: 6. This CDR3 spans 16 amino acids. Germline CDR1 is SGDLS and CDR2 is YYNGEE. The full variable domain, completed using reference TRBV9 and TRBJ2-1, is DSGVTQTPKHLITATGQRVTLRCSPRSGDLSVYWYQQSLDQGLQFLIQYYNGEERAKGNILERFSAQQFPDLHSELNLSSLELGDSALYFCASSVAGTGGINEQFFGPGTRLTVL.

This clone has only a few counts. The V gene is TRBV7-8, the J gene TRBJ2-5; D remains unclear. From germline, CDR1 is SGHVS and CDR2 FQNEAQ. The CDR3 has 15 amino acids. Trimming left V 6 bases short and J 2 bases short, with 16 bases between. The CDR3 is CASRFSRFQQETQYF. For the CDR3, the DNA is TGTGCCAGCAGATTTAGCCGTTTTCAACAAGAGACCCAGTACTTC.

This chain links TRBV10-3 with TRBJ2-3; TRBD2 is a possible D gene (6 bases). Trimming shortened V by 6 bases and J by 8 bases, and 24 bases separated the two germline ends. This CDR3 comprises 16 residues. Looked up from germline, CDR1 is ENHRY and CDR2 is SYGVKD. CDR3 DNA sequence: TGTGCCATCAGGAAGTCGAATACTGCTACGGAGGGTACGCAGTATTTT. Its protein product is CAIRKSNTATEGTQYF.